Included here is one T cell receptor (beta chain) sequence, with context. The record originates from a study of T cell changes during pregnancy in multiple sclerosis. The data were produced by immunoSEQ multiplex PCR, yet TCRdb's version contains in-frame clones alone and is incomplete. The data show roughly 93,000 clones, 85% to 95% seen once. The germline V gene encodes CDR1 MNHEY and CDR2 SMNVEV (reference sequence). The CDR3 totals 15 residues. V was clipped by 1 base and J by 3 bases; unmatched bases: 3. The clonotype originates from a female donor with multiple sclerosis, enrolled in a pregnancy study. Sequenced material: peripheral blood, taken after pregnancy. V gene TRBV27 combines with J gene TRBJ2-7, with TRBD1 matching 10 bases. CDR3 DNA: TGTGCCAGCAGTTTATTGGGACAGGGGCTCTACGAGCAGTACTTC. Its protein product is CASSLLGQGLYEQYF.